One T cell receptor (beta chain) is described in this entry. Clinical history as reported by participants underpinned cohort assignment. The entry originates in a study of blood T cell repertoires in COVID-19. About the study: PBMCs, B-cell-depleted T cells, or T cells provided the cDNA or gDNA that made up the material.

In the authors' methods: Reference gene primer amplification in the assay estimated nucleated cell counts. Measured with immunoSEQ multiplex PCR; TCRdb has only the in-frame clones, and not every one. From that table come the V and J calls and clone size; the DNA was used to work out D and trimming. The sample contains about 200,000 clones, 81% of which appear only once. The V end lost 0 bases, the J end lost 8 bases, and 14 bases lay between the germline ends. The CDR3 consists of 15 residues. The germline CDR1 and CDR2 sequences are SGHTA and FQGNSA. This sequence originates from a woman aged 50 to 60 with acute COVID-19. Sequencing was performed on PBMCs or T cells enriched from blood (not recorded which). This chain connects TRBV7-2 to TRBJ2-1; D might be TRBD2 (5 bases). This CDR3 is CASSLAHNGVHEQFF. CDR3 DNA sequence: TGTGCCAGCAGCTTAGCGCATAACGGGGTTCATGAGCAGTTCTTC.